A single sample is the source of the 14 T cell receptor beta chains below, sequenced in a study of read filtering for tumor transcriptome and immune sequencing (dated by TCRdb to 2018 to 2021). Sequenced using an Illumina HiSeq 4000. TCR libraries were built from roughly 370 ng RNA with the Immunoverse kit, using molecular barcoded adaptors covering alpha/delta and beta/gamma chains. The public reads were reprocessed in TCRdb via fastp at Q25 and MiXCR, keeping in-frame beta chains. CDR3 protein duplicates are merged, each entry listing the most common genes and DNA. The sample profile shows approximately 65,000 distinct CDR3 sequences; approximately 15% of them were found once. The ten largest make up roughly 45% of the sample. The source material was a population of CD138-negative cells sorted from bone marrow. The sample's cell subset or site label, decoded: bone marrow mononuclear cells depleted of CD138+ plasma/myeloma cells by negative magnetic selection. All receptors derive from a donor aged 40 or over with multiple myeloma.

In its sample, this clonotype was seen many times. The chain has TRBV18 and TRBJ2-7, with D hard to call. Trimming took off 2 bases at V and 0 bases at J, with 5 bases between the two ends. The length of the CDR3 is 13 residues. CDR1 and CDR2 from the germline V gene are KGHSH and LQKENI. CDR3 region: CASSPTPSYEQYF. CDR3 nucleotide sequence: TGTGCCAGCTCACCAACTCCCTCCTACGAGCAGTACTTC.

This clonotype showed up many times. This sequence joins TRBV28 and TRBJ2-3; no clear D gene. Germline lookup yields CDR1 MDHEN and CDR2 SYDVKM. V gave up 8 bases and J gave up 0 bases, with 18 bases separating them. The CDR3 runs 16 residues. In nucleotides, the CDR3 is TGTGCCAGCCGCCTTAGTAGGCTCCCTAGCACAGATACGCAGTATTTT. Its translation is CASRLSRLPSTDTQYF.

This clonotype was seen ten or more times. This chain uses TRBV29-1 with TRBJ2-1; 9 nucleotides align to TRBD2. Germline V gene sequence: CDR1 SQVTM, CDR2 ANQGSEA. The CDR3 extends over 14 amino acids. Germline trimming cut 4 bases from V and 6 bases from J; bases unmatched to any gene: 7. CDR3 nucleotide sequence: TGCAGCGTTGCTGTAGGGACTAGCAGCAATGAGCAGTTCTTC. As protein: CSVAVGTSSNEQFF.

The chain recombines TRBV20-1 with TRBJ2-1; no clear D gene. The CDR3 contains 13 residues. Between the trimmed V and J ends, which lost 4 bases and 0 bases, there was a span of 7 bases. Germline V CDR1 and CDR2: DFQATT, SNEGSKA (reference sequence). CDR3 residues: CSANSFSYNEQFF. CDR3 bases: TGCAGTGCTAATAGCTTCTCCTACAATGAGCAGTTCTTC.

This clonotype was seen at least ten times. The chain uses TRBV21-1 and TRBJ2-1. TRBV21-1 is an annotated pseudogene. The CDR3 is made up of 12 amino acids. As DNA, the CDR3 is TGTGCCAGCAGCAAAGAGCGCAATGAGCAGTTCTTC. Amino acid sequence: CASSKERNEQFF.

The V and J genes are TRBV6-2 or TRBV6-3 and TRBJ2-7; 13 positions match TRBD2. Germline trimming cut 6 bases from V and 4 bases from J; bases unmatched to any gene: 6. Germline lookup yields CDR1 MNHEY and CDR2 SVGEGT. The CDR3 contains 15 residues. The CDR3 region is CASSFGTSGIYEQYF. The CDR3 nucleotides read TGTGCCAGCAGCTTTGGGACTAGCGGGATTTACGAGCAGTACTTC.

A single count supports this clonotype. A much larger clone is a single base away; this may be a read error. The chain employs TRBV29-1 and TRBJ2-1; 10 nucleotides line up with TRBD1. The CDR3 extends over 15 amino acids. CDR1 is SQVTM, CDR2 ANQGSEA, per germline. The V and J ends lost 4 bases and 7 bases, in that order; junction bases with no gene match: 10. For the CDR3, the DNA is TGCAGCGTTGGAGGTCCGGGACAGGGGTCAAATGAGCAGTTCTTC. Translated: CSVGGPGQGSNEQFF.

This clonotype was found many times. This chain uses TRBV6-5 with TRBJ2-7, with a weak D call TRBD2 (5 bases). The CDR3 is made up of 15 amino acids. Germline CDR1 reads MNHEY; CDR2 reads SVGAGI. V was clipped by 6 bases and J by 1 base, with 16 bases between them. The CDR3 DNA is TGTGCCAGCAGACGCGACTATGAGGTTTCCTACGAGCAGTACTTC. As protein: CASRRDYEVSYEQYF.

This clonotype was found many times. The chain links TRBV12-3 or TRBV12-4 to TRBJ2-7, with 13 nucleotides matching TRBD2. This CDR3 spans 15 amino acids. The trim removed 5 bases at V and 7 bases at J, leaving 8 bases unmatched. CDR3 amino acids: CASSPRLAGGDEQYF. The CDR3 DNA is TGTGCCAGCAGTCCCAGACTAGCGGGAGGTGATGAGCAGTACTTC.

The sample holds many counts of this clonotype. The chain links TRBV7-2 to TRBJ2-7; no clear D. Germline-derived CDR1 and CDR2 are SGHTA and FQGNSA. The CDR3 loop spans 13 amino acids. Trimming removed 3 bases at V and 2 bases at J, with 8 bases between. The CDR3 here is CASSLDGTYEQYF. The CDR3 DNA is TGTGCCAGCAGCTTGGACGGTACCTACGAGCAGTACTTC.

This chain uses TRBV6-5 with TRBJ1-2, with a possible D match to TRBD1 (5 bases). The CDR3 is made up of 15 amino acids. Trimming shortened V by 0 bases and J by 4 bases, and 12 bases separated the two germline ends. Germline loops: CDR1 MNHEY, CDR2 SVGAGI. CDR3 nucleotides: TGTGCCAGCAGTTACTCGTACCGGGGCTCCTATGGCTACACCTTC. Residues: CASSYSYRGSYGYTF.

This rearrangement joins TRBV7-2 to TRBJ2-1, with a weak D call TRBD2 (5 bases). Germline V gene sequence: CDR1 SGHTA, CDR2 FQGNSA. The CDR3 has 17 residues. V lost 4 bases, J lost 5 bases, and 21 bases lay in between. CDR3 protein: CASSSPFRREQDNEQFF. The CDR3 DNA reads TGTGCCAGCAGCTCGCCCTTTAGAAGGGAGCAAGACAATGAGCAGTTCTTC. Variable domain in full (rest from reference TRBV7-2 and TRBJ2-1): GAGVSQSPSNKVTEKGKDVELRCDPISGHTALYWYRQSLGQGLEFLIYFQGNSAPDKSGLPSDRFSAERTGGSVSTLTIQRTQQEDSAVYLCASSSPFRREQDNEQFFGPGTRLTVL.

This chain uses TRBV28 with TRBJ1-2; D is possibly TRBD1 (5 bases). Trimming stripped 2 bases from V and 8 bases from J, with 9 bases between. The CDR3 sequence is 12 residues long. CDR1 and CDR2 from the germline V gene are MDHEN and SYDVKM. The CDR3 DNA reads as TGTGCCAGCAGTTTACAGGGAGAGGGCTACACCTTC. Translation: CASSLQGEGYTF.

This clonotype was seen many times. This chain connects TRBV29-1 to TRBJ2-5, with 11 nucleotides matching TRBD2. Trimming cost V 6 bases and J 4 bases; bases outside gene matches: 7. Germline CDR1 reads SQVTM; CDR2 reads ANQGSEA. The CDR3 has 14 amino acids. CDR3: CSVNRLAGLETQYF. The CDR3 bases are TGCAGCGTAAACCGACTAGCGGGATTAGAGACCCAGTACTTC.